Presented here are 22 T cell receptor beta chains from one specimen sequenced in a study of control samples from healthy donors and cancer patients. Sequenced by immunoSEQ multiplex PCR; TCRdb stores in-frame clones only, minus some. Among 250,000 to 300,000 clones listed, more than 65% were seen once. The sequenced sample was PBMCs. All receptors derive from a woman in her sixties or seventies with lung cancer.

The chain links TRBV30 to TRBJ2-1; D not certain. V gave up 4 bases and J gave up 12 bases, with 13 bases separating them. Germline loops: CDR1 GTSNPN, CDR2 SVGIG (reference sequence). The CDR3 covers 11 residues. The CDR3: CAWTPGRRQFF. The CDR3 DNA follows: TGTGCCTGGACCCCCGGGCGGCGGCAGTTCTTC.

The chain links TRBV5-1 to TRBJ2-1, with 11 bases fitting TRBD2. This CDR3 has 16 amino acids. Germline V gene data show CDR1 as SGHRS and CDR2 as YFSETQ. V lost 2 bases, J lost 8 bases, and 9 bases stayed unmatched. CDR3 protein: CASSLYLAGGEDEQFF. In DNA form, the CDR3 reads TGCGCCAGCAGCTTATATCTAGCGGGGGGTGAAGATGAGCAGTTCTTC. Using reference TRBV5-1 and TRBJ2-1 for the parts outside the CDR3, the full variable domain is KAGVTQTPRYLIKTRGQQVTLSCSPISGHRSVSWYQQTPGQGLQFLFEYFSETQRNKGNFPGRFSGRQFSNSRSEMNVSTLELGDSALYLCASSLYLAGGEDEQFFGPGTRLTVL.

The chain is built from TRBV6-6 and TRBJ2-1, with D uncertain. The V end lost 6 bases, the J end lost 6 bases, and 6 bases lay between the germline ends. This CDR3 has 11 residues. The germline V gene has CDR1 MNHNY and CDR2 SVGAGI (reference sequence). CDR3 coding DNA: TGTGCCAGCAGCGGATTCAATGAGCAGTTCTTC. Its translation: CASSGFNEQFF.

The chain links TRBV5-1 to TRBJ1-6, with D maybe TRBD1 (6 bases). V lost 0 bases to trimming and J lost 8 bases, with 9 bases between them. Looked up from germline, CDR1 is SGHRS and CDR2 is YFSETQ. There are 14 residues in the CDR3. CDR3 in amino acids: CASSLVGGDSPLHF. The CDR3 nucleotides are TGCGCCAGCAGCTTGGTGGGGGGCGATTCACCCCTCCACTTT.

The CDR3 DNA reads TGTGCCAGCAGCTTAGAGGGTTCACCCCTCCACTTT. This gives the protein CASSLEGSPLHF. The chain joins TRBV7-3 to TRBJ1-6; D is undetermined. V lost 2 bases, J lost 9 bases, and 5 bases lay in between. Germline lookup yields CDR1 SGHTA and CDR2 FQGTGA. CDR3 length equals 12 residues.

The CDR3 sequence is CASSPRTGATNEKLFF. The CDR3 coding sequence is TGCGCCAGCAGCCCCCGGACAGGTGCAACTAATGAAAAACTGTTTTTT. V gene TRBV4-1 combines with J gene TRBJ1-4, with 7 bases aligning to TRBD1. This CDR3 is built from 16 residues. CDR1 and CDR2 (germline): MGHRA, YSYEKL. J lost 0 bases, V lost 4 bases, and 5 bases had no gene match.

This clone has at least ten counts. The chain joins TRBV18 to TRBJ1-2; D possibly corresponds to TRBD1 (6 bases). The CDR3 length is 14 residues. Germline CDR1 reads KGHSH; CDR2 reads LQKENI. Trimming pared 8 bases from V and 6 bases from J, leaving 19 bases between. The CDR3 loop is CASREYRDGHGYTF. The CDR3 nucleotides are TGTGCCAGCCGAGAGTACAGGGATGGGCATGGCTACACCTTC.

The chain has TRBV5-1 and TRBJ1-5, with D unclear. The germline CDR1 and CDR2 sequences are SGHRS and YFSETQ. The CDR3 consists of 13 residues. Trimming took off 2 bases at V and 5 bases at J, with 8 bases between the two ends. CDR3 region: CASSFNGDQPQHF. For the CDR3, the DNA is TGCGCCAGCAGCTTTAACGGTGATCAGCCCCAGCATTTT.

The sample holds a few counts of this clone. The chain recombines TRBV12-3 or TRBV12-4 with TRBJ1-1; D remains ambiguous. V was clipped by 3 bases and J by 7 bases, with 12 bases between them. The CDR3 sequence is 13 residues long. CDR3 DNA sequence: TGTGCCAGCAGTTTCCGAGGGCTGGGTGAAGCTTTCTTT. This encodes CASSFRGLGEAFF.

V and J are TRBV3-1 (or the pseudogene TRBV3-2) and TRBJ2-7; D remains ambiguous. Trimming pared 0 bases from V and 7 bases from J, leaving 10 bases between. Germline V CDR1 and CDR2: LGHDT, YNNKEL (reference sequence). The CDR3 is 13 residues long. CDR3: CASSQEVLREQYF. The DNA for the CDR3 is TGTGCCAGCAGCCAAGAGGTCCTACGGGAGCAGTACTTC.

This clone showed up just a few times. V and J are TRBV18 and TRBJ2-7; maybe TRBD2 (8 bases). The CDR3 runs 15 residues. CDR1 is KGHSH, CDR2 LQKENI, per germline. Trimming cost V 5 bases and J 7 bases, with 21 bases left between them. The CDR3 is CASSYAGGQPREQYF. For the CDR3, the DNA is TGTGCCAGCTCATACGCGGGGGGACAGCCACGAGAGCAGTACTTC. The full variable domain, its missing parts supplied by reference TRBV18 and TRBJ2-7, is NAGVMQNPRHLVRRRGQEARLRCSPMKGHSHVYWYRQLPEEGLKFMVYLQKENIIDESGMPKERFSAEFPKEGPSILRIQQVVRGDSAAYFCASSYAGGQPREQYFGPGTRLTVT.

The V and J genes are TRBV6-5 and TRBJ1-1; possibly TRBD1 for D (6 bases). V was pared by 5 bases and J by 0 bases, with 13 bases between. The CDR3 loop spans 15 amino acids. Per germline, CDR1 MNHEY and CDR2 SVGAGI. CDR3 nucleotide sequence: TGTGCCAGCAGTACCAACGGACAGCTGAACACTGAAGCTTTCTTT. This gives the protein CASSTNGQLNTEAFF.

V and J are TRBV6-1 and TRBJ1-6; possibly TRBD1 for D (5 bases). Germline CDR1 MNHNS, CDR2 SASEGT. This CDR3 has 15 residues. V lost 2 bases and J 11 bases, leaving 16 bases between the germline ends. Here the CDR3 reads CASSEQGRVRAPLHF. The CDR3 coding sequence is TGTGCCAGCAGTGAACAGGGCAGGGTTCGCGCACCCCTCCACTTT.

V and J are TRBV3-1 (or the pseudogene TRBV3-2) and TRBJ2-5; 16 bases are shared with TRBD2. Germline assignment: CDR1 LGHDT and CDR2 YNNKEL (reference sequence). The CDR3 runs 18 residues. Trimming cost V 4 bases and J 7 bases; bases outside gene matches: 12. Written as DNA, the CDR3 is TGTGCCAGCAGCCCGGGACTAGCGGGGGGGGCAACCGCGGGGACCCAGTACTTC. It is translated as CASSPGLAGGATAGTQYF.

This clone was seen more than once but under ten times. V usage is TRBV7-9 and J usage is TRBJ2-1; 9 bases line up with TRBD1. There are 13 residues in the CDR3. Trimming took 10 bases from V and 4 from J; bases not matched to a gene: 5. Looked up from germline, CDR1 is SEHNR and CDR2 is FQNEAQ (reference sequence). The CDR3 reads CAIPGTGYNEQFF. The CDR3 nucleotides read TGTGCCATCCCCGGGACAGGGTACAATGAGCAGTTCTTC.

V and J are TRBV11-2 and TRBJ1-4, with D perhaps TRBD1 (5 bases). In germline, CDR1 is SGHAT, CDR2 FQNNGV. Trimming cost V 0 bases and J 10 bases, with 9 bases left between them. The CDR3 length is 13 residues. The CDR3 DNA reads as TGTGCCAGCAGCTTAGATCCGGGGGGAAAACTGTTTTTT. It specifies CASSLDPGGKLFF.

This sequence joins TRBV27 and TRBJ2-1; D is perhaps TRBD2 (7 bases). This CDR3 contains 14 residues. Germline V gene sequence: CDR1 MNHEY, CDR2 SMNVEV (reference sequence). V lost 5 bases and J 7 bases, leaving 15 bases between the germline ends. Here the CDR3 reads CASSPWGGRNEQFF. Written as DNA, the CDR3 is TGTGCCAGCAGTCCCTGGGGGGGGCGGAATGAGCAGTTCTTC.

The chain links TRBV28 to TRBJ2-1; 9 nucleotides line up with TRBD1. V dropped 6 bases and J dropped 9; count of bases not matched to a gene: 6. The CDR3 runs to 13 residues. CDR1 is MDHEN, CDR2 SYDVKM, per germline. This chain's CDR3 is CASSRGQGGEQFF. CDR3 sequence (DNA): TGTGCCAGCAGCCGGGGACAGGGAGGTGAGCAGTTCTTC.

The table lists this clone with a few counts. The chain has TRBV5-1 and TRBJ2-3, with 11 nucleotides matching TRBD1. This CDR3 has 16 residues. The germline V gene encodes CDR1 SGHRS and CDR2 YFSETQ. After removal of 4 bases from V and 4 bases from J, the junction contained 8 bases not matched to a gene. The CDR3, as DNA: TGCGCCAGCAGCCCTGGGGACAGGGGGAGTGCAGATACGCAGTATTTT. It is translated as CASSPGDRGSADTQYF.

The V and J genes are TRBV7-2 and TRBJ1-2; possibly TRBD1 for D (6 bases). Germline V CDR1 and CDR2: SGHTA, FQGNSA. There are 15 residues in the CDR3. V shed 5 bases and J shed 6 bases, with 19 bases lying between them. As DNA, the CDR3 is TGTGCCAGCAGCCGGCCGGCGGGGGCGCGGGATGGCTACACCTTC. This encodes CASSRPAGARDGYTF.

The chain carries TRBV4-2 and TRBJ1-3, with D possibly TRBD1 on 5 matching bases. Germline lookup yields CDR1 LGHNA and CDR2 YNFKEQ. This CDR3 contains 15 residues. V lost 4 bases to trimming and J lost 0 bases, with 10 bases between them. The DNA of the CDR3 is TGTGCCAGCAGCCCCCGGGACTCCTCTGGAAACACCATATATTTT. This translates into CASSPRDSSGNTIYF.

The chain couples TRBV15 to TRBJ2-3; D remains unclear. Deletions cut 0 bases from V and 4 bases from J, with 8 bases between. Germline CDR1 LNHNV, CDR2 YYDKDF (reference sequence). CDR3 length equals 14 residues. This CDR3 reads CATSRDRHSDTQYF. The CDR3 DNA reads TGTGCCACCAGCAGAGATAGGCACTCAGATACGCAGTATTTT.